These 15 T cell receptor beta chains were all obtained from the same sample, sequenced in a study of blood T cells in healthy people across ages. A J-beta primer mix and a sample-barcoded 5' primer were used in a second PCR of roughly 6 to 12 cycles. In TCRdb, the 5' RACE reads were re-called with MiXCR into one record per CDR3 protein. Of approximately 1.5 million distinct CDR3 sequences listed, approximately 32% are singletons. The sequencing input was blood. The receptors derive from a woman aged 25 to 39 in good health.

This clonotype was seen repeatedly, ten times or more. The junction shows a germline mismatch at one end, possibly a read error. This chain links TRBV7-9 with TRBJ2-7, with TRBD2 matching 7 bases. This CDR3 is built from 13 residues. The germline gives CDR1 SEHNR, CDR2 FQNEAQ (reference sequence). The CDR3 bases are TGCGCCAGCTCCCTAGCGGTCTCCTACGAGCAGTACTTC. This sequence encodes CASSLAVSYEQYF.

This clonotype was seen a few times. The chain couples TRBV15 to TRBJ2-7; no reliable D call. The CDR3 extends over 17 amino acids. Between the trimmed V and J ends, which lost 0 bases and 5 bases, there was a span of 20 bases. Germline assignment: CDR1 LNHNV and CDR2 YYDKDF (reference sequence). CDR3 region: CATSRDGRRSPVNEQYF. The DNA of the CDR3 is TGTGCCACCAGCAGAGATGGGCGAAGGAGTCCCGTTAACGAGCAGTACTTC. Variable domain in full (rest from reference TRBV15 and TRBJ2-7): DAMVIQNPRYQVTQFGKPVTLSCSQTLNHNVMYWYQQKSSQAPKLLFHYYDKDFNNEADTPDNFQSRRPNTSFCFLDIRSPGLGDTAMYLCATSRDGRRSPVNEQYFGPGTRLTVT.

The sample holds a few counts of this clonotype. The chain employs TRBV11-1 and TRBJ2-5; maybe TRBD1 (6 bases). The CDR3 length is 14 residues. The germline V and J ends were trimmed by 6 bases and 4 bases, with 15 bases remaining between them. Germline loops: CDR1 SGHAT, CDR2 FQDESV (reference sequence). CDR3 in amino acids: CASRAQGQGETQYF. Here the CDR3 DNA reads TGTGCCAGCAGGGCCCAGGGGCAGGGAGAGACCCAGTACTTC.

V and J are TRBV20-1 and TRBJ2-5; 9 bases fit TRBD2. Looked up from germline, CDR1 is DFQATT and CDR2 is SNEGSKA (reference sequence). The length of the CDR3 is 16 residues. The V and J ends lost 8 bases and 5 bases, in that order; junction bases with no gene match: 18. CDR3 region: CSLRPGGGAFRETQYF. CDR3 DNA: TGCAGTCTTAGACCGGGCGGGGGGGCCTTTCGGGAGACCCAGTACTTC.

The chain carries TRBV20-1 and TRBJ2-1, with 7 bases identical to TRBD2. This CDR3 has 11 amino acids. Trimming took 6 bases from V and 11 from J; bases not matched to a gene: 7. Per germline, CDR1 DFQATT and CDR2 SNEGSKA (reference sequence). Written as DNA, the CDR3 is TGCAGTGCCACTACTAGCGCCAAGCAGTTCTTC. This encodes CSATTSAKQFF.

J is TRBJ2-3 and V is TRBV20-1; D is uncertain. Per the germline V gene, CDR1 is DFQATT and CDR2 is SNEGSKA (reference sequence). This CDR3 spans 14 amino acids. Trimming shortened V by 0 bases and J by 5 bases, and 12 bases separated the two germline ends. CDR3 DNA sequence: TGCAGTGCTAGAGAAATGTTAGGATTAGATACGCAGTATTTT. Amino acid sequence: CSAREMLGLDTQYF.

Concerning this clonotype: Possible read error: a much larger clone is one base away. The CDR3, as DNA: TGTGCCAGCAGTGACGGGGGAGAGACCCAGTGCTTC. Translating it yields CASSDGGETQCF. The genes are TRBV25-1 and TRBJ2-5; D is possibly TRBD2 (6 bases). Germline CDR1 reads MGHDK; CDR2 reads SYGVNS. There are 12 residues in the CDR3. Based on the CDR3 plus reference TRBV25-1 and TRBJ2-5, the full variable domain is EADIYQTPRYLVIGTGKKITLECSQTMGHDKMYWYQQDPGMELHLIHYSYGVNSTEKGDLSSESTVSRIRTEHFPLTLESARPSHTSQYLCASSDGGETQCFGPGTRLLVL.

The V and J genes are TRBV4-1 and TRBJ2-3, with 7 positions matching TRBD1. This CDR3 has 14 residues. Germline trimming cut 6 bases from V and 2 bases from J; bases unmatched to any gene: 5. CDR1 MGHRA and CDR2 YSYEKL come from the germline V gene. The CDR3 sequence is CASRKTGLTDTQYF. The CDR3 DNA reads as TGCGCCAGCAGGAAGACAGGGCTCACAGATACGCAGTATTTT.

The gene calls are TRBV4-2 and TRBJ1-1; D perhaps matches TRBD1 (6 bases). CDR1 LGHNA and CDR2 YNFKEQ come from the germline V gene. The V gene lost 3 bases and the J gene lost 5 bases, with 22 bases spanning the gap. The CDR3 runs 17 residues. The CDR3 is CASSQSVHGGLGTEAFF. Here the CDR3 DNA reads TGTGCCAGCAGCCAGTCAGTGCACGGGGGGCTGGGAACTGAAGCTTTCTTT.

This clonotype was counted a few times. V and J are TRBV6-1 and TRBJ2-5; possibly TRBD2 for D (6 bases). Trimming cost V 1 base and J 13 bases, with 16 bases left between them. This CDR3 has 13 amino acids. CDR1 and CDR2 from the germline V gene are MNHNS and SASEGT. The CDR3 DNA reads as TGTGCCAGCAGTGAAGAGTCGGGGGATGATGTGTACTTC. Amino acids: CASSEESGDDVYF.

The V gene is TRBV15, the J gene TRBJ1-5, with D possibly being TRBD1 (5 bases). The CDR3 covers 16 residues. Trimming took 5 bases from V and 1 from J, leaving 15 bases between them. Per germline, CDR1 LNHNV and CDR2 YYDKDF (reference sequence). The CDR3 reads CATSQPPTASNQPQHF. For the CDR3, the DNA is TGTGCCACCAGCCAGCCACCGACAGCGAGCAATCAGCCCCAGCATTTT.

This clonotype was found a few times. The rearrangement joins TRBV7-8 to TRBJ2-1; 10 bases are shared with TRBD1. Germline CDR1 SGHVS, CDR2 FQNEAQ. CDR3 size: 15 residues. The V segment lost 7 bases and the J segment 8 bases; nucleotides outside the gene matches: 11. Here the CDR3 DNA reads TGTGCCAGCACCCTCCCCCGGGACAGGGGCCATGAGCAGTTCTTC. Its protein product is CASTLPRDRGHEQFF.

The chain joins TRBV29-1 to TRBJ2-6; the D call may be TRBD1 or TRBD2 (5 bases each). Germline values: CDR1 SQVTM, CDR2 ANQGSEA. The germline V and J ends were trimmed by 4 bases and 0 bases, with 13 bases remaining between them. The CDR3 has 16 residues. In nucleotides, the CDR3 is TGCAGCGTTGCGGGGCAACCCCTCTCTGGGGCCAACGTCCTGACTTTC. This sequence encodes CSVAGQPLSGANVLTF.

The V call is TRBV21-1, the J call TRBJ2-5. TRBV21-1 is termed a pseudogene. This CDR3 has 14 residues. This CDR3 is CASSNSCSQETQYF. Here the CDR3 DNA reads TGTGCCAGCAGCAATTCGTGCAGCCAAGAGACCCAGTACTTC.

This chain connects TRBV6-2 or TRBV6-3 to TRBJ2-3, with D perhaps TRBD2 (6 bases). CDR3 length equals 15 residues. Germline V lookup: CDR1 MNHEY, CDR2 SVGEGT. V was pared by 7 bases and J by 5 bases, with 19 bases between. CDR3 sequence reads: CASKNPGQGGDTQYF. The CDR3 DNA reads as TGTGCCAGCAAAAATCCGGGCCAGGGAGGAGATACGCAGTATTTT.